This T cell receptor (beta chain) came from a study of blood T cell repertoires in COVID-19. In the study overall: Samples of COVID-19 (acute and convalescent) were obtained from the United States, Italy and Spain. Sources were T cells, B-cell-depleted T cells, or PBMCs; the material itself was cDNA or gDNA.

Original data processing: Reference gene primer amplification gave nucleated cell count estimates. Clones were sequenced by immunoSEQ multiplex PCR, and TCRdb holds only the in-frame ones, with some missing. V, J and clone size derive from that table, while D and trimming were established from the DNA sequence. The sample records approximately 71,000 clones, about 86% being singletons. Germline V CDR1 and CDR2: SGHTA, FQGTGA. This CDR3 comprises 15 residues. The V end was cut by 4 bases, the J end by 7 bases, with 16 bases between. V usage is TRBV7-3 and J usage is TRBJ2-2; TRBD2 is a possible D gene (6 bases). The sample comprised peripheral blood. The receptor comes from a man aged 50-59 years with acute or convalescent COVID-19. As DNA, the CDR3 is TGTGCCAGCAGCTCCCGGGGTAGCGGTGGCGGGGAGCTGTTTTTT. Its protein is CASSSRGSGGGELFF.